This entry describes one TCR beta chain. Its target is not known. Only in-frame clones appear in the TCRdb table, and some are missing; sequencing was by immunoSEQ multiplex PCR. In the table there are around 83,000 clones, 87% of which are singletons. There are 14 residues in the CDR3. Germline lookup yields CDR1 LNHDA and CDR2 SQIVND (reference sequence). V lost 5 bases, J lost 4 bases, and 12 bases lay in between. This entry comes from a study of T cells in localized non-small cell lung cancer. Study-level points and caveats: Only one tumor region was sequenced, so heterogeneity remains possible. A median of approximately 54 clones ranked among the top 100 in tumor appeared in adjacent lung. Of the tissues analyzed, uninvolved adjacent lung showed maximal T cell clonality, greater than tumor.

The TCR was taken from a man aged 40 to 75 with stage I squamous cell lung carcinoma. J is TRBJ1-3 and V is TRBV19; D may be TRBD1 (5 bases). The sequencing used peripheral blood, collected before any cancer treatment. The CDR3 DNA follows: TGTGCCAGTAGTGTTCAGGGCGACGGAAACACCATATATTTT. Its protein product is CASSVQGDGNTIYF.